This is a list of T cell receptor beta chains from one sample in a study of CD8 T cells in ankylosing spondylitis. MiXCR, applied by TCRdb to the 5' RACE reads, yields one record per CDR3 protein. The sample has about 440,000 distinct CDR3 sequences, more than 15% seen once. Sequenced material: blood, either unsorted or a sorted T cell fraction (not recorded which). These receptors all stem from a male donor with ankylosing spondylitis. Each CDR3 is given with its conserved first and last residue. A D gene is named only where the DNA matches it firmly. Clone size is shown for a subset of rows, as once, few, many or a class of expanded clone.

CDR3 length: 17; V gene: TRBV4-3; D gene: TRBD2; clone size: NA; J gene: TRBJ2-7; CDR3 protein: CASSQDTVTSGSYEQYF; CDR3 DNA: TGCGCCAGCAGCCAAGATACGGTCACTAGCGGATCCTACGAGCAGTACTTC
CDR3 length: 14; V gene: TRBV7-9; D gene: TRBD1; clone size: NA; J gene: TRBJ1-6; CDR3 protein: CASRQTGGVSPLHF; CDR3 DNA: TGTGCCAGCAGGCAGACAGGGGGCGTTTCACCCCTCCACTTT
CDR3 length: 12; V gene: TRBV3-1; D gene: NA; clone size: few; J gene: TRBJ2-7; CDR3 protein: CASTPLESEQYF; CDR3 DNA: TGTGCCAGCACCCCACTAGAAAGCGAGCAGTACTTC
CDR3 length: 15; V gene: TRBV5-1; D gene: NA; clone size: few; J gene: TRBJ2-5; CDR3 protein: CASSSTTRIQETQYF; CDR3 DNA: TGCGCCAGCAGCTCAACGACGAGAATTCAAGAGACCCAGTACTTC
CDR3 length: 13; V gene: TRBV29-1; D gene: TRBD1; clone size: few; J gene: TRBJ2-7; CDR3 protein: CSVAGTGGYEQYF; CDR3 DNA: TGCAGCGTCGCCGGGACAGGGGGCTACGAGCAGTACTTC
CDR3 length: 18; V gene: TRBV5-1; D gene: NA; clone size: few; J gene: TRBJ2-6; CDR3 protein: CASSLDRTAISGANVLTF; CDR3 DNA: TGCGCCAGCAGCTTGGACAGGACAGCAATCTCTGGGGCCAACGTCCTGACTTTC
CDR3 length: 15; V gene: TRBV9; D gene: NA; clone size: NA; J gene: TRBJ2-6; CDR3 protein: CASTQGVSGANVLTF; CDR3 DNA: TGTGCCAGCACGCAGGGCGTCTCTGGGGCCAACGTCCTGACTTTC
CDR3 length: 15; V gene: TRBV9; D gene: TRBD2; clone size: few; J gene: TRBJ2-2; CDR3 protein: CASTTSGTNTGELFF; CDR3 DNA: TGTGCCAGCACCACTAGCGGAACGAACACCGGGGAGCTGTTTTTT
CDR3 length: 17; V gene: TRBV5-1; D gene: TRBD1; clone size: many; J gene: TRBJ1-6; CDR3 protein: CASSLEPPGQGDSPLHF; CDR3 DNA: TGCGCCAGCAGCTTGGAGCCTCCGGGACAGGGAGATTCACCCCTCCACTTT
CDR3 length: 13; V gene: TRBV10-3; D gene: TRBD2; clone size: NA; J gene: TRBJ2-7; CDR3 protein: CATGLAGVHEQYF; CDR3 DNA: TGTGCCACCGGACTAGCGGGAGTCCACGAGCAGTACTTC
CDR3 length: 16; V gene: TRBV5-1; D gene: TRBD2; clone size: NA; J gene: TRBJ2-3; CDR3 protein: CASSAGLATSTDTQYF; CDR3 DNA: TGCGCCAGCAGCGCCGGACTAGCGACTAGCACAGATACGCAGTATTTT
CDR3 length: 19; V gene: TRBV11-1; D gene: TRBD2; clone size: few; J gene: TRBJ2-5; CDR3 protein: CASSLAAASGRGVQETQYF; CDR3 DNA: TGTGCCAGCAGCTTAGCCGCGGCTAGCGGGAGGGGTGTCCAAGAGACCCAGTACTTC
CDR3 length: 16; V gene: TRBV5-1; D gene: TRBD2; clone size: NA; J gene: TRBJ2-7; CDR3 protein: CASSLAEISGSYEQYF; CDR3 DNA: TGCGCCAGCAGCTTGGCCGAGATTAGCGGGAGCTACGAGCAGTACTTC
CDR3 length: 14; V gene: TRBV28; D gene: NA; clone size: NA; J gene: TRBJ2-1; CDR3 protein: CASTPPKGINEQFF; CDR3 DNA: TGTGCCAGCACCCCGCCGAAGGGCATCAATGAGCAGTTCTTC
CDR3 length: 11; V gene: TRBV5-1; D gene: NA; clone size: NA; J gene: TRBJ2-1; CDR3 protein: CASSLNNRQFF; CDR3 DNA: TGCGCCAGCAGCTTGAACAACCGGCAGTTCTTC